This TCR beta chain was identified in a study of a mutant IDH1 vaccine in newly diagnosed glioma. Across the whole study: There were approximately 62% males and roughly 38% females among treated patients, whose mean age was about 38 years.

Libraries were prepared by immunoSEQ multiplex PCR; TCRdb keeps only in-frame clonotypes and omits some of them. The repertoire holds 120,000 or so clones, with around four fifths as singletons. Time point in this sample: week 11, during vaccination. Doses consisted of 300 ug of mutant IDH1 20-mer peptide each, paired with topical imiquimod. The sample holds a few counts of this clone. The antigen remains unidentified. Here the sequenced sample was PBMCs, taken from a glioma patient whose treatment included an IDH1 peptide vaccine. The sequence was obtained from a man aged 35 to 55 with glioma.

CDR3 residues: CASSDRDNTEAFF. Here the CDR3 DNA reads TGTGCCAGCAGTGACCGGGACAACACTGAAGCTTTCTTT. The chain employs TRBV6-4 and TRBJ1-1; perhaps TRBD1 as D (5 bases). V shed 2 bases and J shed 2 bases, with 6 bases lying between them. There are 13 residues in the CDR3. Germline loops: CDR1 MRHNA, CDR2 SNTAGT.